These T cell receptor beta chains were read from a single sample in a study of T cell responses to AZD1222 COVID-19 vaccine. Produced via immunoSEQ multiplex PCR; TCRdb's table is partial and in-frame only. The sample holds about 140,000 clones, roughly 90% seen once. Sequenced here: peripheral blood, sampled on day 0 of AZD1222 vaccination. Source of these receptors: an adult in good health. Each CDR3 is given with its conserved first and last residue. A D gene is named only where the DNA matches it firmly. The listing skips clone size in some rows; elsewhere it reads once, few, many or a size class.

clone size,J gene,D gene,V gene,CDR3 DNA,CDR3 protein
.,TRBJ1-5,.,TRBV9,TGTGCCAGCAGCGTAACCAGCGGCAATCAGCCCCAGCATTTT,CASSVTSGNQPQHF
.,TRBJ2-7,.,TRBV3-1/TRBV3-2,TGTGCCAGCAGCCTAAAACCACGGAAGCAGTACTTC,CASSLKPRKQYF
.,TRBJ1-5,TRBD1,TRBV29-1,TGCAGCGTCCGGACAGGTAATCAGCCCCAGCATTTT,CSVRTGNQPQHF
.,TRBJ2-7,.,TRBV11-2,TGTGCCAGCAGCTTAGGCGAGCAGTACTTC,CASSLGEQYF
.,TRBJ2-7,TRBD2,TRBV27,TGTGCCAGCTCAAGAAAACTAGCGGGACCCCACGAGCAGTACTTC,CASSRKLAGPHEQYF
.,TRBJ2-3,.,TRBV28,TGTGCCAGCAGTTCCCCACCTTTAGATACGCAGTATTTT,CASSSPPLDTQYF
.,TRBJ1-2,.,TRBV7-9,TGTGCCAGCAGCTCACAGGGATTCCTCTATGGCTACACCTTC,CASSSQGFLYGYTF
once,TRBJ2-1,.,TRBV7-2,TGTGCCAGCAGCTTAGAGAGGACCTCCTACAATGAGCAGTTCTTC,CASSLERTSYNEQFF
.,TRBJ1-4,.,TRBV9,TGTGCCAGCAGCTCCTCGGGGACTTCGGGGGAAAAACTGTTTTTT,CASSSSGTSGEKLFF
.,TRBJ2-7,TRBD1,TRBV9,TGTGCCAGCAGCCTAGGGACAGGTTTTTTCTACGAGCAGTACTTC,CASSLGTGFFYEQYF
.,TRBJ1-2,TRBD1,TRBV10-3,TGTGCCATCAGACCCGGGACAGGGGGCGACTATGGCTACACCTTC,CAIRPGTGGDYGYTF
.,TRBJ2-6,.,TRBV19,TGTGCCAGTAGTGGGGTCAGGGGACTGATCCTCCGAAGGGACGTCCTGACTTTC,CASSGVRGLILRRDVLTF
.,TRBJ1-5,.,TRBV19,TGTGCCAGTAGTCCCGCGGGAAGGGAACAGCCCCAGCATTTT,CASSPAGREQPQHF
.,TRBJ1-6,.,TRBV27,TGTGCCAGCAGCCACAGGGAGAATTCACCCCTCCACTTT,CASSHRENSPLHF
.,TRBJ1-2,.,TRBV5-1,TGCGCCAGCAGCTTGGGTCCGACAGCTGCTAACTATGGCTACACCTTC,CASSLGPTAANYGYTF
.,TRBJ1-2,.,TRBV25-1,TGTGCCAGCCTACCGCGGGGGAGCTATGGCTACACCTTC,CASLPRGSYGYTF
.,TRBJ1-5,.,TRBV18,TGTGCCAGCTCACCCGGAGGGCAGCGAGAGCCCCAGCATTTT,CASSPGGQREPQHF
.,TRBJ2-1,.,TRBV12-3/TRBV12-4,TGTGCCAGCAGTCACTCCCAGGTTGAGCAGTTCTTC,CASSHSQVEQFF
.,TRBJ1-5,.,TRBV6-5,TGTGCCAGCAACCCCATGGCGCAACAGCCCCAGCATTTT,CASNPMAQQPQHF
.,TRBJ1-2,.,TRBV28,TGTGCCAGCAGTTTCGGTCCGAACTATGGCTACACCTTC,CASSFGPNYGYTF
.,TRBJ2-2,.,TRBV7-3,TGTGCCAGCACCCAGGAGGGGGCTATCGACACCGGGGAGCTGTTTTTT,CASTQEGAIDTGELFF
.,TRBJ2-2,.,TRBV7-9,TGTGCCAGCAGCTCTCCGCGCGGGGGCTCGAACACCGGGGAGCTGTTTTTT,CASSSPRGGSNTGELFF
.,TRBJ2-3,.,TRBV9,TGTGCCAGCAGCGTAGGGCTCGACTCAGGTACGCAGTATTTT,CASSVGLDSGTQYF
once,TRBJ2-7,.,TRBV11-1,TGTGCCAGCAGCCGCGCTAGGGGCTACGAGCAGTACTTC,CASSRARGYEQYF
.,TRBJ1-1,.,TRBV29-1,TGCAGCTCCTGGGGGATGACCAACACTGAAGCTTTCTTT,CSSWGMTNTEAFF
.,TRBJ2-1,TRBD2,TRBV28,TGTGCCAGCAGCTCTAGCGGGTACTCCTACAATGAGCAGTTCTTC,CASSSSGYSYNEQFF
.,TRBJ2-5,.,TRBV3-1/TRBV3-2,TGTGCCAGCAGCCAACAGACACGAGGCCCCAAGTACTTC,CASSQQTRGPKYF
.,TRBJ2-1,.,TRBV6-5,TGTGCCAGCAGGGGGGTAGAGGCTGAGCAGTTCTTC,CASRGVEAEQFF
.,TRBJ1-5,TRBD1,TRBV10-3,TGTGCCAGTTCGACAGGGGGCGCGAGGCAGCCCCAGCATTTT,CASSTGGARQPQHF
.,TRBJ1-2,.,TRBV2,TGTGCCAGCAGTGAATGGTTGGGGAACTATGGCTACACCTTC,CASSEWLGNYGYTF
.,TRBJ2-1,.,TRBV18,TGTGCCAGCTCACCGTTCCCTCAAACAGGGAACAATGAGCAGTTCTTC,CASSPFPQTGNNEQFF
.,TRBJ1-2,.,TRBV6-1,TGTGCCAGCAGTGAAGCGCGAGGACAAACAATGGGCTACACCTTC,CASSEARGQTMGYTF
.,TRBJ2-7,TRBD2,TRBV7-2,TGTGCCAGCAGCTCCGGGGGAAGGACTAGCGGGAGTAATCTAGACGAGCAGTACTTC,CASSSGGRTSGSNLDEQYF
few,TRBJ2-2,.,TRBV27,TGTGCCAGCAGTTTAGGCTGGCACACCGGGGAGCTGTTTTTT,CASSLGWHTGELFF
.,TRBJ1-2,TRBD1,TRBV6-2/TRBV6-3,TGTGCCAGCAGTCCCAGGGGGCTCTTTTATGGCTACACCTTC,CASSPRGLFYGYTF
.,TRBJ1-1,.,TRBV6-5,TGTGCCAGCAGTTACTGGTTTCAGAGCTGGAACACTGAAGCTTTCTTT,CASSYWFQSWNTEAFF
.,TRBJ2-1,TRBD1,TRBV9,TGTGCCAGCAGCAAGGGGTGGGACAGATACAATGAGCAGTTCTTC,CASSKGWDRYNEQFF
.,TRBJ2-1,.,TRBV21-1,TGTGCCAGCAGCAAAGAGGCATCGGCTAGTACCTACAATGAGCAGTTCTTC,CASSKEASASTYNEQFF
.,TRBJ2-2,.,TRBV3-1/TRBV3-2,TGTGCCAGCAGCACGTCAGGGGAGCTGTTTTTT,CASSTSGELFF
.,TRBJ2-3,.,TRBV7-3,TGTGCCAGCAGCTTCGGCGGGGCTTGGGATACGCAGTATTTT,CASSFGGAWDTQYF
.,TRBJ2-7,TRBD1,TRBV19,TGTGCCAGTAGTGTCGGACAGGGGGGGAACGAGCAGTACTTC,CASSVGQGGNEQYF
.,TRBJ1-6,.,TRBV28,TGTGCCAGCAGTGGGAACAGGTTCAATTCACCCCTCCACTTT,CASSGNRFNSPLHF
once,TRBJ1-2,TRBD1,TRBV6-6,TGTGCCAGCAGATCCGAGACAGGGTTAGATGGCTACACCTTC,CASRSETGLDGYTF
once,TRBJ2-6,TRBD1,TRBV9,TGTGCCAGCAGCGCTACAGGGGGCGCATCTGGGGCCAACGTCCTGACTTTC,CASSATGGASGANVLTF
.,TRBJ1-2,.,TRBV28,TGTGCCAGCAGTTTATTGGGCCAGTACTACACCTTC,CASSLLGQYYTF
.,TRBJ1-1,.,TRBV3-1/TRBV3-2,TGTGCCAGCAGCCAAGGTATTACAGGGAGTCTGAACACTGAAGCTTTCTTT,CASSQGITGSLNTEAFF
.,TRBJ2-7,.,TRBV29-1,TGCAGCGTTGCCGGGACCGACTTCTCCTACGAGCAGTACTTC,CSVAGTDFSYEQYF
.,TRBJ1-2,TRBD1,TRBV6-1,TGTGCCAGCAGTGAAATACAGGGGCAGTATAGAGTGAGTGGCTACACCTTC,CASSEIQGQYRVSGYTF
once,TRBJ1-6,.,TRBV11-2,TGTGCCAGCAGCTTAGGTTCACCCCTCCACTTT,CASSLGSPLHF
.,TRBJ2-1,TRBD2,TRBV5-1,TGCGCCAGCAGCTTGGGACTAGCGGATTACAATGAGCAGTTCTTC,CASSLGLADYNEQFF
.,TRBJ1-4,.,TRBV9,TGTGCCAGCAGCGTTGGAGGCGGGGGGAGAACTAATGAAAAACTGTTTTTT,CASSVGGGGRTNEKLFF
.,TRBJ2-7,.,TRBV7-8,TGTGCCAGCAGCTTAGCCGTTATTGGACCCTCCTACGAGCAGTACTTC,CASSLAVIGPSYEQYF
.,TRBJ1-6,TRBD1,TRBV27,TGTGCCAGCGGATCCTTCGGGACAGCCAATTCACCCCTCCACTTT,CASGSFGTANSPLHF
once,TRBJ1-3,.,TRBV6-5,TGTGCCAGCAGAGATACGACTGGAAACACCATATATTTT,CASRDTTGNTIYF
.,TRBJ1-1,TRBD1,TRBV13,TGTGCCAGCAGCTCTCCCCTCAGGGGGCGATTGTCTGAAGCTTTCTTT,CASSSPLRGRLSEAFF